The 26 T cell receptor delta chains below all came from one sample that was sequenced in a study of γδ T cells in repeated Plasmodium falciparum infection. Flow sorting of PBMC yielded separate Vgamma9/Vdelta2+ and Vdelta2-negative gammadelta T cell populations for bulk repertoire analysis. TCRdb made new clone calls on the multiplex PCR reads using CATT. Among 75,000 to 95,000 delta-chain clones listed, 0.95% to 1% were seen once. The sequenced sample was gamma-delta T cells from blood. The origin of the receptors is a pool of human donors (malaria-infected and uninfected, not separated).

This clone has a count of ten or more. The genes are TRDV1 and TRDJ1; possible D gene TRDD3, 6 bases. The length of the CDR3 is 20 residues. Per the germline V gene, CDR1 is TSWWSYY and CDR2 is QGS. Trimming removed 1 base at V and 3 bases at J, with 27 bases between. The DNA of the CDR3 is TGTGCTCTTGGGGAACGGGGATGGGTCTGGCGAGGGGACACTTCCGATAAACTCATCTTT. Protein sequence: CALGERGWVWRGDTSDKLIF.

Of note for this clone: TCRdb lists the protein of a much larger clone for this DNA, which differs at residue 4, so this is likely a read error; the protein given here is translated from the DNA itself. CDR3 region: CALWEFGGSYTDKLIF. CDR3 in DNA: TGTGCTCTTTGGGAATTTGGGGGATCCTACACCGATAAACTCATCTTT. V is TRDV1 and J is TRDJ1; 8 bases map to TRDD3. The length of the CDR3 is 16 residues. Germline CDR1 is TSWWSYY and CDR2 is QGS.

This clone has at least ten counts. The protein recorded in TCRdb matches a much larger clone and deviates from this DNA's translation at residue 10, suggesting a read error; the protein here is obtained by translating the DNA. This chain links TRDV2 with TRDJ3; 9 bases are a match to TRDD3. TCRdb offers no J gene call, so here the DNA was matched to germline to obtain one. CDR3 size: 20 residues. J lost 7 bases, V lost 0 bases, and 15 bases had no gene match. Germline V CDR1 and CDR2: GEAIGNYY, EKD. CDR3 sequence: CACDTLGLGEIARDTRQMFF. In DNA form, the CDR3 reads TGTGCCTGTGACACCTTAGGACTGGGGGAAATAGCAAGAGACACCCGACAGATGTTTTTC.

As concerns this clone: TCRdb's protein, taken from a much larger clone, differs from this DNA's translation at residue 13, likely owing to a read error; the protein displayed comes from the DNA. The chain combines TRDV1 with TRDJ1, with D tentatively TRDD2 (6 bases). Since TCRdb gives no J gene, matching the DNA to germline was used here to assign it. V was trimmed by 6 bases and J by 1 base, leaving 27 bases between them. The CDR3 sequence is 19 residues long. Per the germline V gene, CDR1 is TSWWSYY and CDR2 is QGS. The CDR3 nucleotides are TGTGCTCTTGGATCTTCCTTCCCCGGTCATCCCGCCCGCACCGATAAACTCATCTTT. It encodes CALGSSFPGHPARTDKLIF.

This clone was detected a few times. TCRdb lists the protein of a much larger clone for this DNA, which differs at residue 13, so this is likely a read error; the protein given here is translated from the DNA itself. The CDR3 loop is CACDPLMGDTTDELIF. The CDR3 bases are TGTGCCTGTGACCCCCTAATGGGGGATACGACCGATGAACTCATCTTT. This rearrangement joins TRDV2 to TRDJ1; 11 bases align to TRDD3. There are 16 residues in the CDR3. Per the germline V gene, CDR1 is GEAIGNYY and CDR2 is EKD.

In its sample, this clone was seen a few times. TCRdb lists the protein of a much larger clone for this DNA, which differs at residue 5, so this is likely a read error; the protein given here is translated from the DNA itself. This chain uses TRDV2 with TRDJ1; 10 nucleotides line up with TRDD3. Here the J gene was assigned by germline matching of the DNA, as TCRdb has none. This CDR3 spans 19 amino acids. The V gene end was trimmed by 2 bases and the J gene end by 1 base; junction bases not matched to a gene: 15. Germline assignment: CDR1 GEAIGNYY and CDR2 EKD. The CDR3 DNA is TGTGCCTGTGACAACGTCATGGGGACTGGGGGATTCGCCACCGATAAACTCATCTTT. It codes for CACDNVMGTGGFATDKLIF.

As regards this clone: Given a far larger clone just one base away, this is likely a sequencing read error. The same CDR3 is also encoded by other DNA sequences in this sample. The chain links TRDV1 to TRDJ1, with TRDD3 matching over 10 bases. V trimming: 5 bases; J trimming: 9 bases; junction bases outside the gene matches: 24. The germline V gene has CDR1 TSWWSYY and CDR2 QGS. This CDR3 comprises 19 residues. The CDR3 here is CALGFQSTSTGGLALQLIF. The CDR3 DNA reads as TGTGCTCTTGGGTTTCAGTCTACGAGCACTGGGGGATTGGCCCTACAACTCATCTTT.

This clone was counted a few times. This probably arose from a read error, given a far larger clone one base away. At the DNA level, this CDR3 is encoded by other sequences in the same sample as well. The chain is built from TRDV1 and TRDJ1, with TRDD3 as a possible D gene (8 bases). Since TCRdb gives no J gene, matching the DNA to germline was used here to assign it. CDR1 TSWWSYY and CDR2 QGS come from the germline V gene. The CDR3 runs 19 residues. Written as DNA, the CDR3 is TGCGCTCTTGGGGAACGTAGTATATTCCTACGCAGTGGGGGATTTAAACTCATCTTT. Translated: CALGERSIFLRSGGFKLIF.

Concerning this clone itself: The TCRdb protein comes from a much larger clone and disagrees with this DNA's translation at residue 9, likely due to a read error; the protein given here is derived from the DNA. The chain is built from TRDV2 and TRDJ3; D is unclear. The J gene was not available in TCRdb and was assigned here by matching the DNA to germline segments. Germline V gives CDR1 GEAIGNYY, CDR2 EKD. The CDR3 consists of 18 residues. The V gene lost 3 bases and the J gene lost 2 bases, with 16 bases spanning the gap. The CDR3 sequence: CACDAMGPRAWDTRQMFF. The CDR3 coding sequence is TGTGCCTGTGACGCGATGGGCCCTAGGGCCTGGGACACCCGACAGATGTTTTTC.

This clone was picked up many times. Given a far larger clone just one base away, this is likely a sequencing read error. This chain joins TRDV1 and TRDJ1, with 8 bases aligning to TRDD3. J gave up 0 bases and V 2 bases, and 29 bases lay outside the gene matches. CDR1 TSWWSYY and CDR2 QGS come from the germline V gene. The CDR3 has 24 residues. This chain's CDR3 is CALGEFRPRYYWGVEDWYTDKLIF. The CDR3 DNA follows: TGTGCTCTTGGGGAATTTAGACCCCGCTATTACTGGGGGGTGGAAGATTGGTACACCGATAAACTCATCTTT.

In its sample, this clone is medium-sized. Within the sample, other DNA sequences also encode this same CDR3. V is TRDV1 and J is TRDJ1; D is unclear. This CDR3 spans 19 amino acids. V shed 0 bases and J shed 0 bases, with 20 bases lying between them. Germline loops: CDR1 TSWWSYY, CDR2 QGS. DNA for the CDR3: TGTGCTCTTGGGGAACTGCCGGTCTACGGTTTCCGGAACACCGATAAACTCATCTTT. Protein: CALGELPVYGFRNTDKLIF.

This clone has more than one count but fewer than ten. This likely stems from a read error, as it lies one base from a far larger clone. In the same sample, other DNA sequences code for this CDR3. The chain is built from TRDV2 and TRDJ1, with 10 bases aligning to TRDD3. The CDR3 is 24 amino acids. Germline CDR1 GEAIGNYY, CDR2 EKD. V dropped 3 bases and J dropped 4; count of bases not matched to a gene: 34. CDR3 loop: CACDPITPSVPDTGGSFRGDKLIF. The CDR3 nucleotides are TGTGCCTGTGACCCGATCACCCCCTCGGTTCCCGATACTGGGGGATCATTCCGGGGCGATAAACTCATCTTT.

This clone was counted many times. A far bigger clonotype differs at one base, so this is likely a read error. The genes are TRDV1 and TRDJ1; 12 nucleotides match TRDD3. This CDR3 comprises 25 residues. Germline V gene lookup returns CDR1 TSWWSYY and CDR2 QGS. V dropped 3 bases and J dropped 7; count of bases not matched to a gene: 36. The CDR3 nucleotides read TGTGCTCTTGGGGAGTTCCAGAGGGGGCCTTCCGAAAAAGACTGGGGGATACCTTCCAACAGTAAACTCATCTTT. This codes for CALGEFQRGPSEKDWGIPSNSKLIF.

In its sample, this clone was seen a few times. This DNA's translation differs at residue 20 from TCRdb's protein, which comes from a much larger clone; a read error is likely, and the protein shown is translated from the DNA. CDR3 region: CALGGGFLTLNWGIPGYTDELIF. DNA for the CDR3: TGTGCTCTTGGGGGGGGCTTCCTTACACTTAACTGGGGGATACCCGGGTACACCGATGAACTCATCTTT. The chain joins TRDV1 to TRDJ1; TRDD3 matches at 12 bases. The J gene, left out of TCRdb, was set here by checking the DNA against germline. Germline CDR1 is TSWWSYY and CDR2 is QGS. The CDR3 is made up of 23 amino acids.

This clone came up many times. This is likely an artifact of a read error, given a far larger clone one base away. The same CDR3 is also encoded by other DNA sequences in this sample. CDR3 protein: CAYRGFPRTGTDKLIF. The CDR3 DNA reads TGTGCTTATAGGGGGTTCCCTCGAACCGGGACCGATAAACTCATCTTC. The chain uses TRAV38-2/DV8 and TRDJ1, with no clear D. CDR1 and CDR2 (germline): TSESDYY, QEAYKQQN. The CDR3 is 16 amino acids.

A few counts support this clone. The protein TCRdb lists belongs to a much larger clone and differs from this DNA's translation at residue 9, which points to a read error; the protein shown is made from the DNA. In DNA form, the CDR3 reads TGTGCTTATTTACCTTCCTACAAGGAAATAAATATTGTCTACACCGATAAACTCATCTTT. Protein sequence: CAYLPSYKEINIVYTDKLIF. The chain links TRAV38-2/DV8 to TRDJ1, with TRDD2 identical over 9 bases. CDR3 size: 20 residues. Germline CDR1 TSESDYY, CDR2 QEAYKQQN. J was trimmed by 0 bases and V by 7 bases; bases with no gene match: 22.

This clone was seen ten or more times. TCRdb lists the protein of a much larger clone for this DNA, which differs at residue 4, so this is likely a read error; the protein given here is translated from the DNA itself. J is TRDJ1 and V is TRDV2, with D unclear. V dropped 5 bases and J dropped 0 bases, with 12 bases sitting between them. Germline loops: CDR1 GEAIGNYY, CDR2 EKD. The CDR3 is 14 residues long. In DNA form, the CDR3 reads TGTGCCTGTGGCCGACTTGAGTACACCGATAAACTCATCTTT. It specifies CACGRLEYTDKLIF.

The table lists this clone with a few counts. This DNA's translation and the protein TCRdb lists, from a much larger clone, do not match at residue 7, likely due to a read error; the protein shown is translated from the DNA. The genes are TRDV1 and TRDJ1; 11 positions match TRDD3. Germline matching of the DNA provided the J gene here, since TCRdb leaves it blank. This CDR3 is 22 amino acids long. With V trimmed by 0 bases and J by 0 bases, 18 bases remained unmatched. Per germline, CDR1 TSWWSYY and CDR2 QGS. CDR3 nucleotides: TGTGCTCTTGGGGAACTAGGACCCATTCTGGGGGATACCCGTACTAACACCGATAAACTCATCTTT. This translates into CALGELGPILGDTRTNTDKLIF.

This clone showed up just a few times. This likely came from a read error, as a far larger clone is one base away. The sample holds other DNA sequences that translate to the same CDR3. The CDR3 coding sequence is TGTGCCTGTGACCTGCTGGGGGATAATGCCGATAAGCTCATCTTT. Its protein is CACDLLGDNADKLIF. The chain has TRDV2 and TRDJ1; TRDD3 agrees at 10 bases. The CDR3 sequence is 15 residues long. Germline assignment: CDR1 GEAIGNYY and CDR2 EKD.

This clone appeared a few times. A far larger clone is only one base removed, so a read error is likely. This same CDR3 is encoded by further DNA sequences in the sample. The V gene reported is TRDV2; the J gene is uncalled; the D segment call TRDD3 is taken from the table without a DNA check. This CDR3 spans 19 amino acids. The germline gives CDR1 GEAIGNYY, CDR2 EKD. The CDR3 region is CACDTVRGGGYASTDKLIF. CDR3 bases: TGTGCCTGTGACACCGTACGAGGTGGGGGATACGCGAGCACCGATAAACTCATCTTC.

This clone was detected only a few times. A read error is the likely source, as a far larger clone sits one nucleotide away. Other DNA sequences within the sample encode an identical CDR3. The V and J genes are TRDV1 and TRDJ2, with 12 bases matching TRDD3. TCRdb does not report a J gene; here it was assigned by matching the DNA to germline references. CDR3 length equals 17 residues. Germline CDR1 is TSWWSYY and CDR2 is QGS. The DNA of the CDR3 is TGTGCCCTTGGATTTACTGGGGGATACCCCCCGACAGCACAACTCTTCTTT. This gives the protein CALGFTGGYPPTAQLFF.

Note on this clone: This DNA translates differently at residue 6 from the TCRdb protein, which is that of a much larger clone; a read error is likely, and the protein shown is the DNA's own translation. The chain combines TRDV1 with TRDJ1; 9 nucleotides align to TRDD3. No J gene was available from TCRdb, and it was assigned here by a germline match of the DNA. CDR3 length: 19 amino acids. Germline V lookup: CDR1 TSWWSYY, CDR2 QGS. The V gene end was trimmed by 2 bases and the J gene end by 3 bases; junction bases not matched to a gene: 16. In DNA form, the CDR3 reads TGTGCTCTTGGGGAATCCACTATTCTGGGGGATCTACCTTCCGATAAACTCATCTTT. Protein: CALGESTILGDLPSDKLIF.

For this clone: A read error is likely here: a far larger clone is one base away. At the DNA level, this CDR3 is encoded by other sequences in the same sample as well. The chain carries TRDV1 and TRDJ2; the D gene is possibly TRDD3 (5 bases). Germline CDR1 reads TSWWSYY; CDR2 reads QGS. CDR3 length equals 14 residues. As DNA, the CDR3 is TGCGCTCTTGGGGAAAATGCCCTGGAGGCACAACTCTTCTTT. Protein product: CALGENALEAQLFF.

This clone was found a few times. A far more abundant clone sits one base away, making this likely a read error. Different DNA sequences within this sample yield the same CDR3. The V and J genes are TRDV1 and TRDJ1; 13 bases map to TRDD3. Since TCRdb gives no J gene, matching the DNA to germline was used here to assign it. The CDR3 has 19 amino acids. CDR1 and CDR2 from the germline V gene are TSWWSYY and QGS. The CDR3 spells CALGRDRPRTGGYADKLIF. As DNA, the CDR3 is TGTGCTCTTGGACGGGATCGTCCACGTACTGGGGGATACGCCGACAAACTCATCTTT.

This clone was seen more than once but under ten times. TCRdb assigns this DNA the protein of a much larger clone, which departs from its translation at residue 14; this likely reflects a read error, and the protein shown comes from translating the DNA. The V and J genes are TRAV38-2/DV8 and TRDJ1; 10 nucleotides agree with TRDD3. Matching the DNA to germline supplied the J gene, which TCRdb does not give. The V and J ends lost 0 bases and 0 bases, in that order; junction bases with no gene match: 29. Germline V gene sequence: CDR1 TSESDYY, CDR2 QEAYKQQN. The CDR3 length is 25 residues. The DNA of the CDR3 is TGTGCTTATAGGAGCGTTAACTTCGTCAAAGGCGACCTCCAGGGGGATACGGGGAACACCGATAAACTCATCTTT. It codes for CAYRSVNFVKGDLQGDTGNTDKLIF.

This clone was detected many times. TCRdb pairs this DNA with a much larger clone's protein that differs at residue 4, likely a read error; the protein shown was translated from the DNA. Distinct nucleotide sequences in the sample also encode this CDR3. This chain links TRDV2 with TRDJ1; 12 nucleotides line up with TRDD3. The J gene is absent in TCRdb and was assigned here via DNA matching to germline. Germline CDR1 is GEAIGNYY and CDR2 is EKD. V lost 5 bases, J lost 0 bases, and 12 bases stayed unmatched. CDR3 length: 18 amino acids. In nucleotides, the CDR3 is TGTGCCTGTGGCCCCCTACTGGGGGATACAGGGTACACCGATAAACTCATCTTT. Amino acids: CACGPLLGDTGYTDKLIF.